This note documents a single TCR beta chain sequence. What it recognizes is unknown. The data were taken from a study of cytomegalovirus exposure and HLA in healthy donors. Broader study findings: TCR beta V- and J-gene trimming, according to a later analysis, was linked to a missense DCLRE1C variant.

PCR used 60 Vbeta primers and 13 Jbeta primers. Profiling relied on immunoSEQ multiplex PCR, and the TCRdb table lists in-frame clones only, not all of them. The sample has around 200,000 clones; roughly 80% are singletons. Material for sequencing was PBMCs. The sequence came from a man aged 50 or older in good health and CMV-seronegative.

The chain's CDR3 is CASSIVGTGLDTQYF. The CDR3 region has the DNA TGTGCCAGTAGTATAGTCGGGACAGGGTTGGATACGCAGTATTTT. V usage is TRBV19 and J usage is TRBJ2-3; TRBD1 aligns across 9 bases. V shed 1 base, J shed 6 bases, and the junction held 5 bases outside the gene matches. The CDR3 contains 15 residues. CDR1 and CDR2 (germline): LNHDA, SQIVND (reference sequence).